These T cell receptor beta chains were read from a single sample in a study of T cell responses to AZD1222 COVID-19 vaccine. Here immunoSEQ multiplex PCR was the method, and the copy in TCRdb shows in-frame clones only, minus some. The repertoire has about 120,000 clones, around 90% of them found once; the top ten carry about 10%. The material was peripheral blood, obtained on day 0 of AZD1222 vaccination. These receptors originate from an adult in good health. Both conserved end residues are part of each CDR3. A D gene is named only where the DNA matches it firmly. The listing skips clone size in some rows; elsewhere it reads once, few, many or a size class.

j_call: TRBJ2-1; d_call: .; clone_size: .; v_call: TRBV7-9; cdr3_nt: TGTGCCAGCAGCCCAGGGACTGGGAGGCCAGACAATGAGCAGTTCTTC; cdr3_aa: CASSPGTGRPDNEQFF
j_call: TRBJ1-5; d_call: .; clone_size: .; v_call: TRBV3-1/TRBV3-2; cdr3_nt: TGTGCCAGCAGCCATGAAAATCAGCCCCAGCATTTT; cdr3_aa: CASSHENQPQHF
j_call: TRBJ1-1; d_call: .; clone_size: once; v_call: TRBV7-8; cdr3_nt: TGTGCCAGCAGCGCGGACTGGGGGAACACTGAAGCTTTCTTT; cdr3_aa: CASSADWGNTEAFF
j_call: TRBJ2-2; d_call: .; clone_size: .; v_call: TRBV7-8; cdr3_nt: TGTGCCAGCAGCTTAGCGCAGCCGCCCACCGGGGAGCTGTTTTTT; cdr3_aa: CASSLAQPPTGELFF
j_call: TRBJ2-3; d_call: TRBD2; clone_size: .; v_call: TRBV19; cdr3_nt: TGTGCCAGTAGTATAGCCGGGACTAGCGCTAGCACAGATACGCAGTATTTT; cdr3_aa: CASSIAGTSASTDTQYF
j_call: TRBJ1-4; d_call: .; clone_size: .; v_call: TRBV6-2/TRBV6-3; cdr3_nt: TGTGCCAGCAGTTACGGCAGGACTGCAACTAATGAAAAACTGTTTTTT; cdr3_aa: CASSYGRTATNEKLFF
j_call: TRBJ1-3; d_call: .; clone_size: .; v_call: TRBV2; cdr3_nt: TGTGCCAGCAGGTACAGGGCTAACTCTGGAAACACCATATATTTT; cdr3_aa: CASRYRANSGNTIYF
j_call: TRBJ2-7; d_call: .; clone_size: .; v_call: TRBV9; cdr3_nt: TGTGCCAGCAGCGTAGTAGAGGGGGGTAGGGCCTTTAACTACGAGCAGTACTTC; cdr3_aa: CASSVVEGGRAFNYEQYF
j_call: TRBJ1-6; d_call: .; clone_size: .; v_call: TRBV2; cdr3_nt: TGTGCCAGCAGTGAAGTCCGCGAAATTCCACCCCTCCACTTT; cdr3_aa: CASSEVREIPPLHF
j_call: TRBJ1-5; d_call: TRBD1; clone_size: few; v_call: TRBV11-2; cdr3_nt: TGTGCCAGCAGCTTAGGAGGACAGGGCAATCAGCCCCAGCATTTT; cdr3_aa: CASSLGGQGNQPQHF
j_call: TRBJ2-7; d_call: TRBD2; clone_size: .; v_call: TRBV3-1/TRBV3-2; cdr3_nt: TGTGCCAGCAGCCAAGCCTTAGGGCTAGCGGGAGCTGGGTACGAGCAGTACTTC; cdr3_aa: CASSQALGLAGAGYEQYF
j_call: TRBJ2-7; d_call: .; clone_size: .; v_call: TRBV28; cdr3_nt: TGTGCCAGCAGGAGTGCCGCAGTCTCTCATACCTACGAGCAGTACTTC; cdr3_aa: CASRSAAVSHTYEQYF
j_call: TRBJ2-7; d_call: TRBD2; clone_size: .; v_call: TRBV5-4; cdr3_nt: TGTGCCAGCAGCGGCGGGACTAGCGGGAGAGGAAACGAGCAGTACTTC; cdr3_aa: CASSGGTSGRGNEQYF
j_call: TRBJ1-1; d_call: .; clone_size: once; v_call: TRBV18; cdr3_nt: TGTGCCAGCTCACCACCCGACAGCCCCACTGAAGCTTTCTTT; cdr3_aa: CASSPPDSPTEAFF
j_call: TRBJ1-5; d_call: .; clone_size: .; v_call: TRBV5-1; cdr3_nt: TGCGCCAGCAGCTTGCTAGGGGGGGCCAATCAGCCCCAGCATTTT; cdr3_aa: CASSLLGGANQPQHF
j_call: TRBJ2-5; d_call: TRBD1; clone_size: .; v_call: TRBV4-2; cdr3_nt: TGTGCCAGCAGCCCGGACAGGGGGCGCGGGACCCAGTACTTC; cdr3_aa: CASSPDRGRGTQYF
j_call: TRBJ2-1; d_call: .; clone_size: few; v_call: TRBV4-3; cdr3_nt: TGCGCCAGCAGCCAAGATATTTGGCTAGGATCCTACAATGAGCAGTTCTTC; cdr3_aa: CASSQDIWLGSYNEQFF
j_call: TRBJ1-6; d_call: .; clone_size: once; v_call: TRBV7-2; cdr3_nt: TGTGCCAGCAGCTTACGGTGGGACAACTCACCCCTCCACTTT; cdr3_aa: CASSLRWDNSPLHF
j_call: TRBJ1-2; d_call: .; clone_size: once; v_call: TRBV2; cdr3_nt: TGTGCCAGCAGTGACTCGGCGGGCCGGGGCTACACCTTC; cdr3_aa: CASSDSAGRGYTF
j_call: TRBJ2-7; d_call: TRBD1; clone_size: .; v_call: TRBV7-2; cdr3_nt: TGTGCCAGCAGCCAGATCGGACAGGGGGGCAGGTCCTACGAGCAGTACTTC; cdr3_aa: CASSQIGQGGRSYEQYF
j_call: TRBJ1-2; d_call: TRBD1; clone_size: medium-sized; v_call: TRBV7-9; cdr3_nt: TGTGCCAGCAGCTTAGAAGCTGCCAGGGGGGATTATGGCTACACCTTC; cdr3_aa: CASSLEAARGDYGYTF
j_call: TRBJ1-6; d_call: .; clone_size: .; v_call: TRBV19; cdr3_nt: TGTGCCAGTAGTACCCGGATGGCTGGGAAGTCACCCCTCCACTTT; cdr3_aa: CASSTRMAGKSPLHF
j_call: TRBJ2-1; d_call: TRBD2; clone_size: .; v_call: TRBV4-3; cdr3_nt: TGCGCCAGCAGCCAATATCCCCCTAGCGGGAGAAGGACAGCTAGCAATGAGCAGTTCTTC; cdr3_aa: CASSQYPPSGRRTASNEQFF
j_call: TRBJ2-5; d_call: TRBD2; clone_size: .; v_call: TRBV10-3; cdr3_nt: TGTGCCATCAGTGACCCCCGGGGGGGCGGAGAGACCCAGTACTTC; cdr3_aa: CAISDPRGGGETQYF
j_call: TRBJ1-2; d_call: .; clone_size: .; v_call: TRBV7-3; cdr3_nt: TGTGCCAGCGGGGTAGGCCCAGACTATGGCTACACCTTC; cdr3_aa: CASGVGPDYGYTF
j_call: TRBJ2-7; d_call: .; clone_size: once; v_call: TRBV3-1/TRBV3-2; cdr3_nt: TGTGCCAGCAGCCAAGTGGGGGAGCAGTACTTC; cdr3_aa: CASSQVGEQYF
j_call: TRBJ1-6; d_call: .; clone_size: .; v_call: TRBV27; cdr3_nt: TGTGCCAGCAGTCCACGAGCATTCCACTATACGGATTCACCCCTCCACTTT; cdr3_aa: CASSPRAFHYTDSPLHF
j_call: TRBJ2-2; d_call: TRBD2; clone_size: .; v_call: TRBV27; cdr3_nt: TGTGCCAGCAGTTTATCCGGGGGAGGGCAAGCCGGGGAGCTGTTTTTT; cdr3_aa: CASSLSGGGQAGELFF
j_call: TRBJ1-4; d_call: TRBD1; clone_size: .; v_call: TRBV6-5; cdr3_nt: TGTGCCAGCAGTCGGGACAGGGGACTCCAGGGGAAACTGTTTTTT; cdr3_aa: CASSRDRGLQGKLFF
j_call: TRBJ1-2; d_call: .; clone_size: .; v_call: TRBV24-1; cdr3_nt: TGTGCCACCAGTGATTTAAGGGTGGGGAATGGCTACACCTTC; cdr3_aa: CATSDLRVGNGYTF
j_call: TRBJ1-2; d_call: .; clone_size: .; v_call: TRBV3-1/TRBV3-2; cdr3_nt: TGTGCCAGCAGCCAGGGTCTGAACTATGGCTACACCTTC; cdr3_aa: CASSQGLNYGYTF
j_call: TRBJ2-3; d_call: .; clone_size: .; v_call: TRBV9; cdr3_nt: TGTGCCAGCAGCCTTACTAGGAGTAGGGCAGATACGCAGTATTTT; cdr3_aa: CASSLTRSRADTQYF
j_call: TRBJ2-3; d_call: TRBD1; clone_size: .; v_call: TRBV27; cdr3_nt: TGTGCCAGCAAGGCCTTTACGACAGGGGGCTTTCATACGCAGTATTTT; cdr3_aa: CASKAFTTGGFHTQYF
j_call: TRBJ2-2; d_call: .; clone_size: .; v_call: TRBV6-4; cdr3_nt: TGTGCCAGCAGTGCCATGACAGGAACCGGGGAGCTGTTTTTT; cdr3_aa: CASSAMTGTGELFF
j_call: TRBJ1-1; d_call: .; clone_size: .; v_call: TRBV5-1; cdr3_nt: TGCGCCAGCAGCTTGGTTGGGGGGCCCGTGAACACTGAAGCTTTCTTT; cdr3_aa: CASSLVGGPVNTEAFF
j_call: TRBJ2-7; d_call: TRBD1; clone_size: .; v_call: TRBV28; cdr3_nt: TGTGCCAGCAGATCCGGGACAGGGCCATCCTACGAGCAGTACTTC; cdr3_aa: CASRSGTGPSYEQYF
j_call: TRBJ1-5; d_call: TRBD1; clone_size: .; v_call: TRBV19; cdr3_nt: TGTGCCAGTAGTTACGGGACAGCCAATCAGCCCCAGCATTTT; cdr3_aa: CASSYGTANQPQHF
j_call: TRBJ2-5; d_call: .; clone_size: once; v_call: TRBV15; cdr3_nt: TGTGCCACCAGTCCGACAGGCCAAGAGACCCAGTACTTC; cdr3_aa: CATSPTGQETQYF
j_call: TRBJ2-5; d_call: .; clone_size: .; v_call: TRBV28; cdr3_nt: TGTGCGTCGCGGCCGGAAAAGTACCAAGAGACCCAGTACTTC; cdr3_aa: CASRPEKYQETQYF
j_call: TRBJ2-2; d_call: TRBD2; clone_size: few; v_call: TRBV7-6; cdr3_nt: TGTGCCAGCAGCCTAGCGGGAGTGGGCGGGGAGCTGTTTTTT; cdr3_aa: CASSLAGVGGELFF
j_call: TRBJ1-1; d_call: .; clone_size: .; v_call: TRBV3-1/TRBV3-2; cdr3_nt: TGTGCCAGCAGCCGGACAGAGAACACTGAAGCTTTCTTT; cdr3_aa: CASSRTENTEAFF
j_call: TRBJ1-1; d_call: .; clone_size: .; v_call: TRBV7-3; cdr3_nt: TGTGCCAGCAGCTTAACTATGAACACTGAAGCTTTCTTT; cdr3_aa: CASSLTMNTEAFF
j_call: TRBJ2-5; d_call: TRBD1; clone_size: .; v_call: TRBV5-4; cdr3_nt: TGTGCCAGCAGTCGACAGGGGGCGGCGGAGACCCAGTACTTC; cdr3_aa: CASSRQGAAETQYF
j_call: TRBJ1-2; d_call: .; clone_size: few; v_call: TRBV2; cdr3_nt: TGTGCCAGCAGCAGCTACTATGGCTACACCTTC; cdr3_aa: CASSSYYGYTF
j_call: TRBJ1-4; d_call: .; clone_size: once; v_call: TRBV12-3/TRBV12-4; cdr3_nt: TGTGCCAGCAGGCAAGACAGTCTCGAAAAACTGTTTTTT; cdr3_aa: CASRQDSLEKLFF
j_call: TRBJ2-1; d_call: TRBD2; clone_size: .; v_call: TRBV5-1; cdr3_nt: TGCGCCAGCAGCTTGGCTCAGACTAGCGATGAGCAGTTCTTC; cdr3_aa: CASSLAQTSDEQFF
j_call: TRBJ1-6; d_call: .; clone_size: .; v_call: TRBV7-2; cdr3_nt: TGTGCCAGCAGCAACAGTAATTCACCCCTCCACTTT; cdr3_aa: CASSNSNSPLHF